These 22 T cell receptor beta chains came from one sample sequenced in a study of persistence of HIV-infected CD4 T cells. The antigens these receptors bind are not known. This was the immunoSEQ version 4 assay in survey mode. The method was immunoSEQ multiplex PCR; TCRdb's version includes in-frame clones alone and lacks a portion of them. The sample yields some 16,000 clones, roughly two thirds seen once. Cells were stimulated with CMV-infected fibroblast lysates at approximately 10 ug/mL. Sorting selected CD4+ T cells upregulating both CD40 ligand and CD69. The material was CD4+ T cells sorted from PBMCs after 18-hour stimulation, obtained from a patient who received antiretroviral therapy. The source is an adult woman with HIV who was CMV-seropositive.

This chain's CDR3 is CASSLGLAGEQVNNEQFF. The CDR3 DNA follows: TGTGCCAGCAGCCTGGGACTAGCGGGGGAGCAGGTAAACAATGAGCAGTTCTTC. V usage is TRBV5-5 and J usage is TRBJ2-1, with TRBD2 matching 14 bases. V trimming: 4 bases; J trimming: 5 bases; junction bases outside the gene matches: 11. Germline V gives CDR1 SGHKS, CDR2 YYEKEE (reference sequence). The CDR3 spans 18 residues. Using reference TRBV5-5 and TRBJ2-1 for the parts outside the CDR3, the full variable domain is DAGVTQSPTHLIKTRGQQVTLRCSPISGHKSVSWYQQVLGQGPQFIFQYYEKEERGRGNFPDRFSARQFPNYSSELNVNALLLGDSALYLCASSLGLAGEQVNNEQFFGPGTRLTVL.

The chain uses TRBV7-9 and TRBJ1-5; D possibly corresponds to TRBD1 (5 bases). Germline CDR1 SEHNR, CDR2 FQNEAQ (reference sequence). The V end lost 0 bases, the J end lost 0 bases, and 12 bases lay between the germline ends. CDR3 length: 17 residues. The CDR3 loop reads CASSLAGDLTSNQPQHF. The CDR3, as DNA: TGTGCCAGCAGCTTAGCGGGGGATCTTACTAGCAATCAGCCCCAGCATTTT. Together with reference TRBV7-9 and TRBJ1-5, the CDR3 gives the full variable domain: DTGVSQNPRHKITKRGQNVTFRCDPISEHNRLYWYRQTLGQGPEFLTYFQNEAQLEKSRLLSDRFSAERPKGSFSTLEIQRTEQGDSAMYLCASSLAGDLTSNQPQHFGDGTRLSIL.

This clone is labeled medium-sized (0.01 to 0.1%). The rearrangement uses TRBV4-2 and TRBJ1-2; D possibly corresponds to TRBD1 (6 bases). The ends were cut back, 1 base at V and 0 bases at J, with 12 bases in the middle. In germline, CDR1 is LGHNA, CDR2 YNFKEQ. The CDR3 extends over 16 amino acids. CDR3 DNA: TGTGCCAGCAGCCAAGGGCGGGGACAAGCTAACTATGGCTACACCTTC. Encoded protein: CASSQGRGQANYGYTF.

This sequence joins TRBV14 and TRBJ2-5, with D possibly TRBD2 on 5 matching bases. The germline gives CDR1 SGHDN, CDR2 FVKESK. V was cut by 3 bases and J by 4 bases, with 9 bases left in between. The CDR3 totals 13 residues. CDR3 amino acids: CASSQRATETQYF. The CDR3 nucleotides read TGTGCCAGCAGCCAGAGGGCCACAGAGACCCAGTACTTC. Full variable domain (rest looked up from reference TRBV14 and TRBJ2-5): EAGVTQFPSHSVIEKGQTVTLRCDPISGHDNLYWYRRVMGKEIKFLLHFVKESKQDESGMPNNRFLAERTGGTYSTLKVQPAELEDSGVYFCASSQRATETQYFGPGTRLLVL.

This clone was picked up a small number of times. The J gene is TRBJ1-5, the V gene TRBV29-1; D not certain. CDR3 length: 12 residues. Trimming pared 7 bases from V and 0 bases from J, leaving 7 bases between. The V gene's germline CDR1 is SQVTM and CDR2 ANQGSEA. The CDR3 nucleotides read TGCAGCGCAAAATATAGCAATCAGCCCCAGCATTTT. It yields the protein CSAKYSNQPQHF.

The gene calls are TRBV27 and TRBJ2-3; 12 nucleotides line up with TRBD2. CDR1 is MNHEY, CDR2 SMNVEV, per germline (reference sequence). The CDR3 sequence is 17 residues long. Trimming cost V 6 bases and J 2 bases; bases outside gene matches: 9. In DNA form, the CDR3 reads TGTGCCAGCAGCCTGACTAGCGGGGGCCGGTACACAGATACGCAGTATTTT. This sequence encodes CASSLTSGGRYTDTQYF.

This sequence joins TRBV19 and TRBJ1-1, with 11 nucleotides matching TRBD1. Losses at the gene ends were 8 bases for V and 0 bases for J; bases not matched to a gene: 8. The CDR3 contains 16 residues. Germline CDR1 LNHDA, CDR2 SQIVND (reference sequence). This chain's CDR3 is CASANRDRGMNTEAFF. The CDR3 DNA sequence: TGTGCCAGTGCGAACCGGGACAGGGGGATGAACACTGAAGCTTTCTTT. Using reference TRBV19 and TRBJ1-1 for the parts outside the CDR3, the full variable domain is DGGITQSPKYLFRKEGQNVTLSCEQNLNHDAMYWYRQDPGQGLRLIYYSQIVNDFQKGDIAEGYSVSREKKESFPLTVTSAQKNPTAFYLCASANRDRGMNTEAFFGQGTRLTVV.

The chain carries TRBV10-3 and TRBJ1-1; D unresolved. The length of the CDR3 is 17 residues. The germline V gene encodes CDR1 ENHRY and CDR2 SYGVKD. V was cut by 9 bases and J by 0 bases, with 23 bases left in between. The CDR3 is CAITPTAGSQMNTEAFF. CDR3 nucleotide sequence: TGTGCCATAACTCCAACCGCCGGGTCCCAGATGAACACTGAAGCTTTCTTT.

The rearrangement uses TRBV3-1 (or the pseudogene TRBV3-2) and TRBJ2-7; D call uncertain. The germline V gene has CDR1 LGHDT and CDR2 YNNKEL (reference sequence). V was clipped by 5 bases and J by 2 bases, with 7 bases between them. CDR3 length equals 12 residues. The CDR3 bases are TGTGCCAGCAGCAAAACCCCCTACGAGCAGTACTTC. Amino acids: CASSKTPYEQYF.

The sample holds one count of this clone. The rearrangement uses TRBV2 and TRBJ1-5; tentative D call: TRBD1 (5 bases). The germline V gene encodes CDR1 SNHLY and CDR2 FYNNEI. This CDR3 spans 15 amino acids. Trimming cost V 8 bases and J 6 bases, with 20 bases left between them. DNA of the CDR3: TGTGCCAGCTGCCAGGCGGGGCTCGAAACTCAGCCCCAGCATTTT. Protein: CASCQAGLETQPQHF.

V is TRBV28 and J is TRBJ2-1; 10 nucleotides agree with TRBD2. Germline V gives CDR1 MDHEN, CDR2 SYDVKM. There are 15 residues in the CDR3. V was pared by 3 bases and J by 7 bases, with 6 bases of the junction left unmatched. The CDR3 bases are TGTGCCAGCAGTTTCAGCGGGGGGGCCGGGAATGAGCAGTTCTTC. This codes for CASSFSGGAGNEQFF.

Note on this clone: The limits of the CDR3 on the DNA are not certain, so only TCRdb's listed CDR3 is given. The CDR3 protein is CASSKVAGGSYGYTF. J is TRBJ1-2 and V is TRBV21-1; the table's D call, TRBD1, was not checked against the DNA. TRBV21-1 is tagged as a pseudogene. The CDR3 comprises 15 residues, both ends counted.

The gene calls are TRBV30 and TRBJ1-3; D unresolved. CDR3 length equals 13 residues. The V end was cut by 7 bases, the J end by 1 base, with 11 bases between. Germline V gene data show CDR1 as GTSNPN and CDR2 as SVGIG (reference sequence). CDR3 sequence reads: CASKGTSGNTIYF. The CDR3 region has the DNA TGTGCCTCGAAGGGCACTTCTGGAAACACCATATATTTT. The full variable domain, completed using reference TRBV30 and TRBJ1-3, is SQTIHQWPATLVQPVGSPLSLECTVEGTSNPNLYWYRQAAGRGLQLLFYSVGIGQISSEVPQNLSASRPQDRQFILSSKKLLLSDSGFYLCASKGTSGNTIYFGEGSWLTVV.

The genes are TRBV7-3 and TRBJ1-2; possible D gene TRBD1, 6 bases. Germline CDR1 and CDR2: SGHTA and FQGTGA. The CDR3 length is 15 residues. V was trimmed by 2 bases and J by 4 bases, leaving 14 bases between them. The CDR3 DNA reads TGTGCCAGCAGCTTAGGCCCAGGGGAAGGCTATGGCTACACCTTC. Amino acid sequence: CASSLGPGEGYGYTF.

V is TRBV11-1 and J is TRBJ1-1, with TRBD1 identical over 9 bases. The trim removed 8 bases at V and 2 bases at J, leaving 3 bases unmatched. Germline loops: CDR1 SGHAT, CDR2 FQDESV (reference sequence). CDR3 length: 13 amino acids. Here the CDR3 DNA reads TGTGCCAGCGAGGGACAGGGCAACACTGAAGCTTTCTTT. It codes for CASEGQGNTEAFF.

This sequence joins TRBV19 and TRBJ2-6; 8 nucleotides agree with TRBD2. With V trimmed by 3 bases and J by 4 bases, 14 bases remained unmatched. CDR3 length: 19 amino acids. The germline gives CDR1 LNHDA, CDR2 SQIVND (reference sequence). DNA of the CDR3: TGTGCCAGTAGTATTTTCGCTAGCGGGCTCCCCCCCGGGGCCAACGTCCTGACTTTC. This gives the protein CASSIFASGLPPGANVLTF.

The V gene is TRBV7-8, the J gene TRBJ1-1; TRBD1 agrees at 10 bases. This CDR3 contains 14 residues. Germline CDR1 SGHVS, CDR2 FQNEAQ. Losses at the gene ends were 6 bases for V and 1 base for J; bases not matched to a gene: 2. The CDR3 region has the DNA TGTGCCAGCAGTAGACAGGGGGCGAACACTGAAGCTTTCTTT. Its protein is CASSRQGANTEAFF.

This clone has only a few counts. The chain couples TRBV29-1 to TRBJ2-1, with D possibly being TRBD2 (6 bases). The CDR3 length is 14 residues. The V and J ends lost 3 bases and 0 bases respectively, with 9 bases between them. Per the germline V gene, CDR1 is SQVTM and CDR2 is ANQGSEA. The CDR3 protein is CSVEPAGSYNEQFF. CDR3 DNA: TGCAGCGTTGAGCCAGCGGGCTCCTACAATGAGCAGTTCTTC.

To note about this clone: Other nucleotide sequences in the sample specify the same CDR3. The chain is built from TRBV9 and TRBJ1-1; D unresolved. Trimming removed 0 bases from V and 4 bases from J, with 4 bases in between. Per the germline V gene, CDR1 is SGDLS and CDR2 is YYNGEE. CDR3 length: 12 residues. In DNA form, the CDR3 reads TGTGCCAGCAGCGTAGTGGGCACTGAAGCTTTCTTT. Its translation is CASSVVGTEAFF.

In nucleotides, the CDR3 is TGTGCCAGCAGTTTTACAGGAGCTCTGGAAGCTTTCTTT. Translated: CASSFTGALEAFF. The V and J genes are TRBV5-5 and TRBJ1-1, with D possibly matching TRBD1 (5 bases). This CDR3 comprises 13 residues. V lost 5 bases and J lost 8, with 16 bases in between. Germline-derived CDR1 and CDR2 are SGHKS and YYEKEE (reference sequence).

This rearrangement joins TRBV7-9 to TRBJ1-2, with D possibly TRBD1 on 5 matching bases. V was shortened by 2 bases and J by 2 bases, with 18 bases between the two germline ends. This CDR3 comprises 17 residues. CDR1 SEHNR and CDR2 FQNEAQ come from the germline V gene (reference sequence). The CDR3, as DNA: TGTGCCAGCAGCTTAACCGTGGGGACCGGGATCAACTATGGCTACACCTTC. Translation: CASSLTVGTGINYGYTF.

Comments on this clone: Its ends do not fully match the called genes, so a read error is possible. This chain uses TRBV29-1 with TRBJ1-1; D not resolved. The germline V gene has CDR1 SQVTM and CDR2 ANQGSEA. The CDR3 is 11 amino acids. DNA for the CDR3: TGCAGCGTTAAAGACGGAGCTGAAGCTTTCTTT. It is translated as CSVKDGAEAFF.